This record looks at one T cell receptor (beta chain) sequence and its context. Its antigen is still unknown. A much larger clone lies a single base off, so this may be a read error. The data were obtained in a study of blood T cells in healthy people across ages. Findings of the study overall: Strong correlation was found linking TCR beta diversity to naive T cell percentage.

The donors, healthy Caucasians from Russia, were aged about 6 to 95. Per sample, a minimum of 6 million PBMCs were isolated. The authors ran a second PCR of about 6 to 12 cycles using a sample-barcoded 5' primer and a J-beta primer mix. All cDNA molecules were each tagged by a template-switch adaptor with 12 random nucleotides. TCRdb ran MiXCR on the 5' RACE reads and lists one entry per CDR3 protein. Among around 1,900,000 distinct CDR3 sequences, around 40% were seen once, and the ten largest hold 20% to 25%. The sequence was obtained from a human donor in good health. The sequencing sample was made of blood.

Here the CDR3 DNA reads TGTGCCAGCAACCGGCTGGGTCAGGCCTACGAGCAGTACTTC. Translated, it gives CASNRLGQAYEQYF. The chain combines TRBV7-2 with TRBJ2-5; D remains unclear. The J call may be in error: the DNA end matches TRBJ2-7 better. The CDR3 extends over 14 amino acids. The germline CDR1 and CDR2 sequences are SGHTA and FQGNSA.